These T cell receptor beta chains were read from a single sample in a study of T cell clones after liver transplantation. Here immunoSEQ multiplex PCR was the method, and the copy in TCRdb shows in-frame clones only, minus some. The sample carries around 1,200 clones, approximately 50% recorded once. The antigens for these receptors are not known. The sample was CD4+ T cells from cultured PBMCs. These TCRs come from a human patient who received a liver transplant. The graft donor may be the source of some T cells. Each CDR3 is given with its conserved first and last residue. Each record gives: J gene, clone size, CDR3 length, V gene, D gene, CDR3 protein, CDR3 DNA. A D gene is named only where the DNA matches it firmly. Clone size appears in some rows only: once, few, many, or a class for an expanded clone.

J: TRBJ2-2; size: -; length: 13; V: TRBV7-2; D: -; CDR3: CASTFRGTGELFF; DNA: TGTGCCAGCACCTTCCGAGGCACCGGGGAGCTGTTTTTT
J: TRBJ1-6; size: large; length: 16; V: TRBV28; D: -; CDR3: CASRPRGAEYNSPLHF; DNA: TGTGCCAGCAGGCCCCGAGGGGCAGAATATAATTCACCCCTCCACTTT
J: TRBJ1-1; size: few; length: 14; V: TRBV18; D: TRBD1; CDR3: CASSSQGENTEAFF; DNA: TGTGCCAGCTCATCACAGGGGGAGAACACTGAAGCTTTCTTT
J: TRBJ2-3; size: large; length: 15; V: TRBV2; D: -; CDR3: CASRDPREWADTQYF; DNA: TGTGCCAGCAGAGATCCCCGGGAGTGGGCAGATACGCAGTATTTT
J: TRBJ2-2; size: few; length: 13; V: TRBV28; D: -; CDR3: CASRMGGTGELFF; DNA: TGTGCCAGCAGAATGGGGGGAACCGGGGAGCTGTTTTTT
J: TRBJ2-7; size: -; length: 14; V: TRBV4-1; D: -; CDR3: CASSQDTGIRGQYF; DNA: TGCGCCAGCAGCCAAGATACCGGAATACGAGGGCAGTACTTC
J: TRBJ2-1; size: -; length: 15; V: TRBV11-1; D: -; CDR3: CASSLGRGPYNEQFF; DNA: TGTGCCAGCAGCTTAGGGCGGGGGCCTTACAATGAGCAGTTCTTC
J: TRBJ1-4; size: -; length: 14; V: TRBV19; D: -; CDR3: CASTLRARSEKLFF; DNA: TGTGCCAGTACTCTCCGGGCAAGAAGTGAAAAACTGTTTTTT
J: TRBJ2-5; size: -; length: 13; V: TRBV7-9; D: -; CDR3: CASSRGNQETQYF; DNA: TGTGCCAGCAGCCGGGGTAACCAAGAGACCCAGTACTTC
J: TRBJ1-1; size: few; length: 14; V: TRBV19; D: TRBD1; CDR3: CASSLYRGNTEAFF; DNA: TGTGCCAGTAGCTTATACAGGGGAAACACTGAAGCTTTCTTT
J: TRBJ1-4; size: few; length: 14; V: TRBV6-1; D: TRBD1; CDR3: CASKTGATNEKLFF; DNA: TGTGCCAGCAAGACAGGGGCAACTAATGAAAAACTGTTTTTT
J: TRBJ2-3; size: few; length: 12; V: TRBV7-9; D: -; CDR3: CASSVDSRLQYF; DNA: TGTGCCAGCAGCGTGGACTCTCGGCTGCAGTATTTT
J: TRBJ2-5; size: large; length: 14; V: TRBV11-3; D: TRBD2; CDR3: CASSLDPGGQTQYF; DNA: TGTGCCAGCAGCTTAGATCCGGGAGGGCAGACCCAGTACTTC
J: TRBJ2-2; size: -; length: 15; V: TRBV6-4; D: TRBD2; CDR3: CASSRTSGDTGELFF; DNA: TGTGCCAGCAGCAGGACTAGCGGGGACACCGGGGAGCTGTTTTTT
J: TRBJ2-3; size: once; length: 15; V: TRBV4-3; D: TRBD2; CDR3: CASSLPRSGIDTQYF; DNA: TGCGCCAGCAGCCTTCCCCGGAGCGGGATTGATACGCAGTATTTT
J: TRBJ2-5; size: few; length: 14; V: TRBV6-1; D: -; CDR3: CASRGVSGAKTQYF; DNA: TGTGCCAGCAGGGGGGTGTCAGGAGCTAAAACCCAGTACTTC
J: TRBJ2-1; size: once; length: 17; V: TRBV11-3; D: TRBD2; CDR3: CASSLGTSGTAYNEQFF; DNA: TGTGCCAGCAGCTTAGGAACTAGCGGGACCGCCTACAATGAGCAGTTCTTC
J: TRBJ2-5; size: -; length: 13; V: TRBV19; D: -; CDR3: CASSFGDQETQYF; DNA: TGTGCCAGTAGTTTCGGGGACCAAGAGACCCAGTACTTC
J: TRBJ1-6; size: large; length: 14; V: TRBV6-1; D: -; CDR3: CASSERILSSPLHF; DNA: TGTGCCAGCAGTGAACGTATTCTAAGCTCACCCCTCCACTTT
J: TRBJ1-4; size: few; length: 14; V: TRBV19; D: -; CDR3: CASSILPTNEKLFF; DNA: TGTGCCAGTAGTATTCTTCCAACTAATGAAAAACTGTTTTTT
J: TRBJ1-1; size: few; length: 12; V: TRBV2; D: -; CDR3: CASSRQYTEAFF; DNA: TGTGCCAGCAGTCGACAGTACACTGAAGCTTTCTTT
J: TRBJ1-5; size: large; length: 15; V: TRBV6-4; D: TRBD1; CDR3: CASSSTGRGNQPQHF; DNA: TGTGCCAGCAGTTCGACAGGGAGAGGCAATCAGCCCCAGCATTTT
J: TRBJ2-3; size: -; length: 15; V: TRBV7-2; D: -; CDR3: CASSPSRDRQDTQYF; DNA: TGTGCCAGCAGCCCGTCCAGGGACCGGCAAGATACGCAGTATTTT
J: TRBJ1-6; size: -; length: 14; V: TRBV5-4; D: TRBD1; CDR3: CASSSDRESSPPHF; DNA: TGTGCCAGCAGCTCGGACAGGGAGAGTTCACCCCCCCACTTT
J: TRBJ1-1; size: -; length: 15; V: TRBV2; D: -; CDR3: CASSEALGYYSEAFF; DNA: TGTGCCAGCAGTGAAGCGCTGGGGTACTACTCTGAAGCTTTCTTT
J: TRBJ1-2; size: -; length: 12; V: TRBV28; D: -; CDR3: CASSGRVYGYTF; DNA: TGTGCCAGCAGTGGGAGGGTCTATGGCTACACCTTC
J: TRBJ2-3; size: -; length: 16; V: TRBV6-5; D: TRBD1; CDR3: CASSLDVTGGADTQYF; DNA: TGTGCCAGCAGTTTAGATGTGACAGGGGGCGCAGATACGCAGTATTTT
J: TRBJ1-5; size: -; length: 19; V: TRBV23-1; D: -; CDR3: CASSQSVGGRWQYNQPQHF; DNA: TGCGCCAGCAGTCAATCGGTCGGAGGAAGGTGGCAGTACAATCAGCCCCAGCATTTT
J: TRBJ2-7; size: -; length: 14; V: TRBV15; D: -; CDR3: CATSREGGSYEQYF; DNA: TGTGCCACCAGCAGAGAGGGGGGCTCCTACGAGCAGTACTTC
J: TRBJ1-3; size: -; length: 14; V: TRBV7-9; D: -; CDR3: CASSFDHSGNTIYF; DNA: TGTGCCAGCAGCTTCGATCACTCTGGAAACACCATATATTTT
J: TRBJ2-7; size: -; length: 15; V: TRBV6-1; D: TRBD2; CDR3: CASSSGTPGGYEQYF; DNA: TGTGCCAGCAGTTCCGGGACCCCGGGAGGATACGAGCAGTACTTC
J: TRBJ2-1; size: few; length: 14; V: TRBV25-1; D: TRBD2; CDR3: CATEDRTSGNEQFF; DNA: TGTGCCACCGAGGATAGGACTAGCGGCAATGAGCAGTTCTTC
J: TRBJ2-7; size: few; length: 15; V: TRBV28; D: TRBD1; CDR3: CASSTRTGGSYEQYF; DNA: TGTGCCAGCAGTACACGGACAGGGGGCTCCTACGAGCAGTACTTC
J: TRBJ1-3; size: once; length: 14; V: TRBV15; D: -; CDR3: CATSRVGFGNTIYF; DNA: TGTGCCACCAGCAGAGTAGGGTTTGGAAACACCATATATTTT
J: TRBJ1-5; size: few; length: 16; V: TRBV5-8; D: -; CDR3: CASSLVLGVSNQPQHF; DNA: TGTGCCAGCAGCTTGGTGCTCGGGGTGAGCAATCAGCCCCAGCATTTT
J: TRBJ1-1; size: -; length: 14; V: TRBV9; D: -; CDR3: CASSKGDWGTEAFF; DNA: TGTGCCAGCAGTAAAGGAGATTGGGGCACTGAAGCTTTCTTT
J: TRBJ2-5; size: -; length: 17; V: TRBV21-1; D: -; CDR3: CASSKGGTGGVEETQYF; DNA: TGTGCCAGCAGCAAAGGAGGGACAGGGGGCGTTGAAGAGACCCAGTACTTC
J: TRBJ2-2; size: -; length: 18; V: TRBV11-2; D: TRBD1; CDR3: CASSLEWTGTDNTGELFF; DNA: TGTGCCAGCAGCTTAGAGTGGACCGGGACAGACAACACCGGGGAGCTGTTTTTT
J: TRBJ2-6; size: few; length: 16; V: TRBV19; D: -; CDR3: CASSIGDRFGANVLTF; DNA: TGTGCCAGTAGTATAGGAGACAGGTTTGGGGCCAACGTCCTGACTTTC
J: TRBJ2-3; size: -; length: 15; V: TRBV6-5; D: TRBD2; CDR3: CASRESGRAGDTQYF; DNA: TGTGCCAGCAGAGAGAGCGGGAGGGCCGGGGATACGCAGTATTTT
J: TRBJ2-2; size: few; length: 14; V: TRBV27; D: TRBD2; CDR3: CASRRSGSTGELFF; DNA: TGTGCCAGCAGGCGTAGCGGGAGCACCGGGGAGCTGTTTTTT
J: TRBJ2-4; size: few; length: 14; V: TRBV5-6; D: TRBD2; CDR3: CASSPWRSGGAGYF; DNA: TGTGCCAGCAGCCCCTGGAGAAGCGGGGGGGCGGGGTACTTC
J: TRBJ1-1; size: few; length: 15; V: TRBV19; D: -; CDR3: CASSPRQIMNTEAFF; DNA: TGTGCCAGTAGTCCCAGACAGATAATGAACACTGAAGCTTTCTTT
J: TRBJ2-7; size: few; length: 13; V: TRBV6-5; D: TRBD1; CDR3: CASSRDSTYEQYF; DNA: TGTGCCAGCAGTCGGGACAGTACCTACGAGCAGTACTTC
J: TRBJ1-5; size: -; length: 14; V: TRBV6-5; D: -; CDR3: CASSRDNSNQPQHF; DNA: TGTGCCAGCAGCCGGGATAATAGCAATCAGCCCCAGCATTTT
J: TRBJ1-1; size: -; length: 13; V: TRBV6-5; D: -; CDR3: CASSSAWDREAFF; DNA: TGTGCCAGCAGCTCTGCCTGGGACCGTGAAGCTTTCTTT
J: TRBJ2-2; size: -; length: 13; V: TRBV11-3; D: -; CDR3: CASSLSRTGELFF; DNA: TGTGCCAGCAGCTTAAGTCGCACCGGGGAGCTGTTTTTT
J: TRBJ2-4; size: -; length: 12; V: TRBV6-5; D: -; CDR3: CASSGDSTIQYF; DNA: TGTGCCAGCAGTGGCGACAGTACCATTCAGTACTTC
J: TRBJ2-5; size: -; length: 14; V: TRBV5-1; D: -; CDR3: CASSLGAGKETQYF; DNA: TGCGCCAGCAGCTTGGGGGCAGGGAAAGAGACCCAGTACTTC
J: TRBJ1-1; size: large; length: 13; V: TRBV11-3; D: TRBD1; CDR3: CASGRGRNTEAFF; DNA: TGTGCCTCCGGCAGGGGGAGGAATACTGAAGCTTTCTTT
J: TRBJ1-4; size: -; length: 14; V: TRBV5-1; D: TRBD1; CDR3: CASSLRDRGEKLFF; DNA: TGCGCCAGCAGCCTCCGGGACAGGGGTGAAAAACTGTTTTTT
J: TRBJ1-2; size: once; length: 12; V: TRBV27; D: TRBD1; CDR3: CASSRQGNGYTF; DNA: TGTGCCAGCAGTAGACAGGGGAATGGCTACACCTTC
J: TRBJ2-2; size: -; length: 18; V: TRBV4-1; D: TRBD2; CDR3: CASSQEWPGLGNTGELFF; DNA: TGCGCCAGCAGCCAAGAGTGGCCGGGACTAGGTAACACCGGGGAGCTGTTTTTT
J: TRBJ1-3; size: few; length: 16; V: TRBV18; D: -; CDR3: CASSPVAASSGNTIYF; DNA: TGTGCCAGCTCACCAGTCGCGGCGTCTTCTGGAAACACCATATATTTT